This T cell receptor beta chain was sequenced for a study of technical replicates of blood from several donors. V was shortened by 0 bases and J by 8 bases, with 11 bases between the two germline ends. CDR1 is LGHNA, CDR2 YSLEER, per germline. The length of the CDR3 is 14 residues. Assay used: immunoSEQ multiplex PCR; TCRdb lists only in-frame clones, some missing. The profile shows more than 65,000 clones, 90% to 95% of them singletons. The rearrangement joins TRBV4-3 to TRBJ2-1; perhaps TRBD1 as D (6 bases). Sequencing input: T cells isolated from PBMCs. This clonotype originated in a human donor in good health. This CDR3 is CASSQDNRVDEQFF. The DNA for the CDR3 is TGCGCCAGCAGCCAAGATAACAGGGTAGATGAGCAGTTCTTC.